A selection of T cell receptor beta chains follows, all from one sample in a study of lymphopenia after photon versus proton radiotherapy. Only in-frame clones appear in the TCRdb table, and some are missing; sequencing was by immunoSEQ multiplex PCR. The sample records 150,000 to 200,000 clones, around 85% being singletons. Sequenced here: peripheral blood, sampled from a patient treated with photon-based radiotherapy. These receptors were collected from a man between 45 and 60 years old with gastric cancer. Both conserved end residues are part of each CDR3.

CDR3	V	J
CASSQTAQPQHF	TRBV7-2	TRBJ1-5
CASNWDRANYGYTF	TRBV7-2	TRBJ1-2
CAWTRTRTSGSQGTDTQYF	TRBV30	TRBJ2-3
CASSLWGGTSLWEQYF	TRBV5-6	TRBJ2-7
CASSQDVRAGGDYGYTF	TRBV4-2	TRBJ1-2
CAISDSGAGELFF	TRBV10-3	TRBJ2-2
CASSIDRDRGSNTGELFF	TRBV19	TRBJ2-2
CASSEAGGPYEQYF	TRBV6-1	TRBJ2-7
CASSQRGGGTEAFF	TRBV11-3	TRBJ1-1
CASSQVDGTSYNEQFF	TRBV4-2	TRBJ2-1
CASGRTPGPNEQFF	TRBV9	TRBJ2-1
CASSLAQRGSETQYF	TRBV5-6	TRBJ2-5
CASSGTSVGSYEQYF	TRBV6-1	TRBJ2-7
CASSRDTHGSYGYTF	TRBV6-1	TRBJ1-2
CASSLSTTGRGNIQYF	TRBV7-2	TRBJ2-4
CASSPDWTGSGYGYTF	TRBV18	TRBJ1-2
CASSIVAGGYEQYF	TRBV19	TRBJ2-7
CASSLGTLQGAYEQYF	TRBV5-6	TRBJ2-7